The present T cell receptor (beta chain) was sequenced within a study of read filtering for tumor transcriptome and immune sequencing. On the study more broadly: Revised staging placed roughly 8 patients in R-ISS I, roughly 17 in II, 7 in III. The study, taken as a whole, reports: IR-seq and RNA-seq agreed better without single-read clonotypes. Single-read clonotypes: about 81.9% of IR-seq clonotypes (roughly 3.2% of reads), about 75% of RNA-seq clonotypes (roughly 45% of reads). This fraction held mixed bone marrow immune cells after CD138-negative sorting.

V was pared by 9 bases and J by 1 base, with 19 bases between. The CDR3 totals 15 residues. The V gene's germline CDR1 is LNHDA and CDR2 SQIVND (reference sequence). From roughly 0.4 ug of RNA, a library with molecular barcoded alpha/delta and beta/gamma adaptors was made. One entry per CDR3 protein results from TCRdb running MiXCR on the reads. Here the sample spans about 50,000 distinct CDR3 sequences, around 21% being singletons. This clonotype was found many times. What it recognizes is unknown. Sequencing was carried out using a population of CD138-negative cells sorted from bone marrow. The TCR originated in a donor aged 40 or older with multiple myeloma. The gene calls are TRBV19 and TRBJ2-7, with D perhaps TRBD2 (5 bases). The CDR3 sequence: CASRAAEGESYEQYF. CDR3 nucleotides: TGTGCCAGCCGCGCTGCAGAGGGCGAATCCTACGAGCAGTACTTC.